This T cell receptor beta chain was sequenced for a study of CD8+ T cells in alopecia areata. In the study overall: Treatment of the treated patients consisted of oral tofacitinib, 5 to 10 mg twice daily. Dosing spanned 6 to 18 months on tofacitinib, then 6 months off drug.

Extracted RNA was reverse transcribed into cDNA, the sequencing template. Sequenced by immunoSEQ multiplex PCR; TCRdb stores in-frame clones only, minus some. Altogether roughly 230,000 clones are present, less than 45% being singletons, with the ten largest covering about 2.4%. Indicated treatment: oral pan-JAK inhibitor, 5-10 mg twice daily. Alopecia areata patients gave lesional scalp punch biopsies and peripheral blood samples. This CDR3 contains 18 residues. The gene calls are TRBV21-1 and TRBJ2-5; the table's TRBD2 call for D was not verified on the DNA. TRBV21-1 is termed a pseudogene. The receptor was isolated from a human donor with alopecia areata. This sample comprised CD4+ T cells sorted from blood, obtained at approximately week 36, from a patient treated with tofacitinib. The CDR3 DNA sequence: TGTGCCAGCAGCCCCCGGGTGGGTGGCTACTTGTACCAAGAGACCCAGTACTTC. It encodes CASSPRVGGYLYQETQYF.